The 23 T cell receptor beta chains reported below all come from one sample, sequenced in a study of HIV-infected children after antiretroviral therapy interruption. The treatment was: PENTA 11 planned treatment interruption arm or continuous ART arm. A 3' RACE protocol on RNA, with unique molecular identifiers, produced the TCR library. Each CDR3 protein is one row after TCRdb ran MiXCR on the 3' RACE reads. This sample carries around 15,000 distinct CDR3 sequences, approximately 3.6% of them seen once, and the ten largest clones take around a third. Sequenced here: CD45RO+ CD8+ T cells from PBMCs, pooled from several time points, sampled from a donor given antiretroviral therapy, either interrupted or continuous. Stated subset: memory CD8+ CD45RO+ CD45RA- T cells. Receptors originate from a pool of human donors with HIV.

In this sample, this clonotype turned up a few times. CDR3 DNA: TGTGCCAGCAGCCCGGGACAGAGCTCCTATAATTCACCCCTCCACTTT. It codes for CASSPGQSSYNSPLHF. The chain is built from TRBV28 and TRBJ1-6; TRBD1 agrees at 7 bases. V dropped 6 bases and J dropped 0; count of bases not matched to a gene: 5. The CDR3 is 16 amino acids. CDR1 and CDR2 from the germline V gene are MDHEN and SYDVKM.

This clonotype was seen many times. The chain joins TRBV5-4 to TRBJ1-1; D remains unclear. Germline lookup yields CDR1 SGHNT and CDR2 YYREEE (reference sequence). This CDR3 contains 15 residues. Deletions cut 2 bases from V and 0 bases from J, with 11 bases between. CDR3 sequence: CASSFLPVLNTEAFF. CDR3 nucleotide sequence: TGTGCCAGCAGCTTCCTCCCAGTTTTGAACACTGAAGCTTTCTTT.

The sample holds many counts of this clonotype. The chain couples TRBV24-1 to TRBJ2-2, with D perhaps matching TRBD1 (5 bases). The CDR3 length is 15 residues. The germline V and J ends were trimmed by 9 bases and 3 bases, with 16 bases remaining between them. CDR1 KGHDR and CDR2 SFDVKD come from the germline V gene. CDR3 coding DNA: TGTGCCACCTCCTCCAGGGTAACGGACACCGGGGAGCTGTTTTTT. Translated: CATSSRVTDTGELFF.

The V and J genes are TRBV7-9 and TRBJ2-7; tentatively, D is TRBD2 (6 bases). Germline V CDR1 and CDR2: SEHNR, FQNEAQ (reference sequence). CDR3 size: 19 residues. V lost 5 bases, J lost 0 bases, and 26 bases lay in between. DNA for the CDR3: TGTGCCAGCAGCCCCAGTTTGGCTGCGACAAGGCGGGGCTCCTACGAGCAGTACTTC. Protein product: CASSPSLAATRRGSYEQYF.

There are many counts of this clonotype. The chain joins TRBV3-1 to TRBJ1-1; D is unclear. Deletions cut 6 bases from V and 2 bases from J, with 10 bases between. From germline, CDR1 is LGHDT and CDR2 YNNKEL (reference sequence). The CDR3 consists of 13 residues. In DNA form, the CDR3 reads TGTGCCAGCAGGGGAAGGGTTAACACTGAAGCTTTCTTT. As protein: CASRGRVNTEAFF.

This clonotype is judged medium-sized. This rearrangement joins TRBV20-1 to TRBJ1-1, with D hard to call. Germline CDR1 is DFQATT and CDR2 is SNEGSKA (reference sequence). There are 14 residues in the CDR3. V gave up 1 base and J gave up 4 bases, with 13 bases separating them. The CDR3, as DNA: TGCAGTGCTAGAGGTGTGGGTATTGGCACTGAAGCTTTCTTT. This sequence encodes CSARGVGIGTEAFF.

This clonotype has more than one count but fewer than ten. J is TRBJ2-4 and V is TRBV7-8, with 10 bases fitting TRBD1. The CDR3 length is 19 residues. V trimming: 5 bases; J trimming: 0 bases; junction bases outside the gene matches: 13. CDR1 and CDR2 (germline): SGHVS, FQNEAQ. Written as DNA, the CDR3 is TGTGCCAGCAGCCCACCGGGACAGGGGTCAGGACTAGCCAAAAACATTCAGTACTTC. This gives the protein CASSPPGQGSGLAKNIQYF.

This clonotype showed up many times. The V call is TRBV2, the J call TRBJ2-7; 9 nucleotides line up with TRBD1. The length of the CDR3 is 17 residues. Losses at the gene ends were 6 bases for V and 3 bases for J; bases not matched to a gene: 15. Germline V gives CDR1 SNHLY, CDR2 FYNNEI. The CDR3 protein is CASSGNTVTGGNYEQYF. In DNA form, the CDR3 reads TGTGCCAGCAGCGGAAATACTGTGACAGGGGGGAACTACGAGCAGTACTTC.

The rearrangement uses TRBV7-9 and TRBJ2-3; D is unresolved. V lost 1 base and J lost 5, with 4 bases in between. Germline V gene lookup returns CDR1 SEHNR and CDR2 FQNEAQ (reference sequence). The length of the CDR3 is 12 residues. CDR3 protein: CASSLGEDTQYF. The CDR3 bases are TGTGCCAGCAGCTTAGGGGAAGATACGCAGTATTTT.

In this sample, this clonotype turned up once. The chain employs TRBV28 and TRBJ2-5, with 7 bases identical to TRBD1. The trim removed 2 bases at V and 5 bases at J, leaving 11 bases unmatched. The germline gives CDR1 MDHEN, CDR2 SYDVKM. This CDR3 has 16 amino acids. CDR3 sequence: CASSLEIGTEPETQYF. As DNA, the CDR3 is TGTGCCAGCAGTTTAGAAATCGGGACAGAGCCCGAGACCCAGTACTTC.

This clonotype was observed many times. The chain links TRBV10-3 to TRBJ2-7; the D gene could be TRBD1 or TRBD2 (7 bases each). The CDR3 covers 13 residues. The V gene lost 5 bases and the J gene lost 2 bases, with 10 bases spanning the gap. Germline CDR1 ENHRY, CDR2 SYGVKD. CDR3 sequence: CAISPGGAYEQYF. CDR3 in DNA: TGTGCCATCAGTCCAGGGGGGGCCTACGAGCAGTACTTC.

This clonotype counts as medium-sized. The rearrangement joins TRBV14 to TRBJ2-1; 7 bases map to TRBD1. The V gene's germline CDR1 is SGHDN and CDR2 FVKESK. The V gene end was trimmed by 0 bases and the J gene end by 5 bases; junction bases not matched to a gene: 13. CDR3 length: 18 amino acids. CDR3 loop: CASSQDWGQSEYNNEQFF. The CDR3, as DNA: TGTGCCAGCAGCCAAGATTGGGGACAGTCCGAGTATAACAATGAGCAGTTCTTC.

This clonotype has at least ten counts. V is TRBV9 and J is TRBJ2-5, with 7 bases that match TRBD1. This CDR3 comprises 20 residues. Losses at the gene ends were 1 base for V and 4 bases for J; bases not matched to a gene: 22. The germline gives CDR1 SGDLS, CDR2 YYNGEE. The CDR3 reads CASSVSSWNGTVRDRETQYF. CDR3 DNA sequence: TGTGCCAGCAGCGTATCTTCGTGGAACGGTACGGTCCGGGACAGAGAGACCCAGTACTTC.

This clonotype was counted at least ten times. The chain is built from TRBV20-1 and TRBJ2-5; maybe TRBD2 (5 bases). CDR1 and CDR2 from the germline V gene are DFQATT and SNEGSKA (reference sequence). Trimming took 3 bases from V and 7 from J, leaving 21 bases between them. The CDR3 is made up of 15 amino acids. The CDR3 DNA follows: TGCAGTGCTAGTGGGCCAGAGGGTCGGGCAAGGACCCAGTACTTC. Protein product: CSASGPEGRARTQYF.

This clonotype was counted a few times. This CDR3 is CASSQGLAGGPGNEQFF. The CDR3 DNA reads TGTGCCAGCAGCCAAGGACTAGCGGGGGGGCCGGGAAATGAGCAGTTCTTC. The V call is TRBV14, the J call TRBJ2-1; 14 bases align to TRBD2. The CDR3 spans 17 residues. Germline lookup yields CDR1 SGHDN and CDR2 FVKESK. V lost 1 base, J lost 7 bases, and 6 bases stayed unmatched.

This clonotype has at least ten counts. The V gene is TRBV20-1, the J gene TRBJ2-7; TRBD2 is a possible D gene (6 bases). The CDR3 sequence is 13 residues long. Trimming removed 1 base from V and 5 bases from J, with 12 bases in between. Germline V CDR1 and CDR2: DFQATT, SNEGSKA (reference sequence). CDR3 in amino acids: CSARGGAGHEQYF. The CDR3 DNA is TGCAGTGCTAGAGGAGGAGCGGGCCACGAGCAGTACTTC.

CDR3 in amino acids: CASSLDRGIGDEQYF. In nucleotides, the CDR3 is TGTGCCAGCAGCCTCGATCGAGGGATTGGGGACGAGCAGTACTTC. The rearrangement joins TRBV6-2 or TRBV6-3 to TRBJ2-7, with D possibly TRBD2 on 5 matching bases. This CDR3 spans 15 amino acids. The V end lost 6 bases, the J end lost 5 bases, and 20 bases lay between the germline ends. Germline loops: CDR1 MNHEY, CDR2 SVGEGT.

This clonotype has only a few counts. The V gene is TRBV14, the J gene TRBJ2-7, with TRBD1 as a possible D gene (5 bases). Germline CDR1 is SGHDN and CDR2 is FVKESK. This CDR3 contains 15 residues. Between the trimmed V and J ends, which lost 1 base and 2 bases, there was a span of 12 bases. The CDR3 loop reads CASSQATGLPYEQYF. Here the CDR3 DNA reads TGTGCCAGCAGCCAAGCTACAGGCCTCCCCTACGAGCAGTACTTC.

This clonotype was detected many times. The chain has TRBV5-6 and TRBJ1-2; perhaps TRBD1 as D (5 bases). Germline V gene data show CDR1 as SGHDT and CDR2 as YYEEEE. V lost 6 bases and J 0 bases, leaving 15 bases between the germline ends. The CDR3 spans 15 residues. In nucleotides, the CDR3 is TGTGCCAGCATCCAGGGCGGGTATGCTAACTATGGCTACACCTTC. Protein product: CASIQGGYANYGYTF.

The table lists this clonotype with many counts. This rearrangement joins TRBV28 to TRBJ1-5, with D possibly matching TRBD1 (5 bases). The V end was cut by 6 bases, the J end by 3 bases, with 12 bases between. CDR1 is MDHEN, CDR2 SYDVKM, per germline. This CDR3 contains 14 residues. The CDR3 bases are TGTGCCAGCAGCCTAGACAGCTACAATCAGCCCCAGCATTTT. Its protein is CASSLDSYNQPQHF.

This clonotype was observed many times. The rearrangement joins TRBV7-3 to TRBJ2-7; TRBD2 might be the D (6 bases). Trimming shortened V by 6 bases and J by 2 bases, and 14 bases separated the two germline ends. CDR3 length equals 14 residues. Germline V lookup: CDR1 SGHTA, CDR2 FQGTGA. CDR3 in amino acids: CASSLSGSAYEQYF. CDR3 coding DNA: TGTGCCAGCAGTCTCAGCGGGTCCGCCTACGAGCAGTACTTC.

This clonotype was seen at least ten times. The J gene is TRBJ1-4, the V gene TRBV5-1; D is possibly TRBD1 (5 bases). CDR3 length: 16 residues. CDR1 is SGHRS and CDR2 is YFSETQ in the germline V gene. The V end lost 2 bases, the J end lost 0 bases, and 11 bases lay between the germline ends. CDR3 protein: CASSFTQGSTNEKLFF. In DNA form, the CDR3 reads TGCGCCAGCAGCTTCACGCAGGGTTCAACTAATGAAAAACTGTTTTTT.

This clonotype has at least ten counts. The V gene is TRBV11-2, the J gene TRBJ1-1; D unresolved. The CDR3 is 15 amino acids. Germline assignment: CDR1 SGHAT and CDR2 FQNNGV. Trimming left V 4 bases short and J 4 bases short, with 16 bases between. The CDR3 protein is CASSSERQWGTEAFF. The CDR3 DNA reads as TGTGCCAGCAGCTCCGAACGACAATGGGGCACTGAAGCTTTCTTT.